This T cell receptor (beta chain) was identified in a study of T cell changes during pregnancy in multiple sclerosis. With 7 bases clipped from V and 2 bases from J, the junction kept 10 bases outside the gene matches. CDR1 and CDR2 from the germline V gene are SGHTA and FQGTGA. CDR3 length: 16 residues. Libraries were prepared by immunoSEQ multiplex PCR; TCRdb keeps only in-frame clonotypes and omits some of them. The sample holds around 69,000 clones; about 91% are singletons and the top ten take roughly 5.7%. V usage is TRBV7-3 and J usage is TRBJ2-5; 10 nucleotides match TRBD2. The sequence came from a female donor with multiple sclerosis, enrolled in a pregnancy study. The sequences come from CD8+ T cells from peripheral blood mononuclear cells, collected before pregnancy. This CDR3 is CASTNKTSGPQETQYF. In nucleotides, the CDR3 is TGTGCCAGCACCAACAAGACTAGCGGGCCACAAGAGACCCAGTACTTC.